This TCR beta chain was documented in a study of blood T cell repertoires in COVID-19. Study background: From the United States, Italy and Spain came samples of acute and convalescent COVID-19. Sources were T cells, B-cell-depleted T cells, or PBMCs; the material itself was cDNA or gDNA.

This clone appeared a single time. V shed 5 bases and J shed 3 bases, with 16 bases lying between them. Germline CDR1 LNHDA, CDR2 SQIVND (reference sequence). The CDR3 has 15 residues. Clones were sequenced by immunoSEQ multiplex PCR, and TCRdb holds only the in-frame ones, with some missing. The repertoire holds about 200,000 clones, with roughly 90% as singletons. The chain carries TRBV19 and TRBJ1-1; D not resolved. This clonotype was sampled from a woman in her sixties or seventies with acute or convalescent COVID-19. The specimen sequenced was peripheral blood. The CDR3 loop reads CASSSARGAHTEAFF. CDR3 in DNA: TGTGCCAGTAGTTCAGCCCGGGGAGCCCACACTGAAGCTTTCTTT.